What follows is one TCR beta chain and its context. At the DNA level, this CDR3 is encoded by other sequences in the same sample as well. The data were obtained in a study of shared clonotypes between healthy human individuals. Study-level information: Three plates were used per donor for CD4 naive, three for CD4 memory, two for CD8 naive and one for CD8 memory.

CDR3 length equals 13 residues. Germline V gives CDR1 MNHNS, CDR2 SASEGT. V lost 3 bases and J 2 bases, leaving 5 bases between the germline ends. Profiled with immunoSEQ multiplex PCR; TCRdb holds only in-frame clones, not every one. This sample has a few million clones, with approximately 96% found just once. The receptor's source is a man younger than 30 in good health. The chain has TRBV6-1 and TRBJ1-3, with D possibly TRBD1 on 5 matching bases. Sequenced input: naive CD4+ T cells sorted from blood. Subset of the sample: CD45RA+ positively selected. The CDR3 region has the DNA TGTGCCAGCAGTGAGACAGCTGGAAACACCATATATTTT. Protein product: CASSETAGNTIYF.